This TCR beta chain was sequenced during a study of read filtering for tumor transcriptome and immune sequencing (dated by TCRdb to about 2020). Concerning the study at large: The cohort had roughly 17 male and approximately 15 female patients with a mean age of around 69 years, ranging from roughly 47 to 85. Under revised international staging, roughly eight patients fell into R-ISS I, 15 or so into R-ISS II and roughly 7 into R-ISS III. Whole-transcriptome libraries were prepared with the TruSeq RNA Access Library Prep Kit after DNase treatment. Using the same bone marrow samples, the study ran both targeted immune repertoire sequencing and bulk whole-transcriptome sequencing and then compared the TCR repertoires from each method. As a main aim, a read-filtering strategy for immune repertoire data was addressed, with the specific question being whether clonotypes supported by a single read should be removed. TCR-region mapped reads per sample ranged from about 4.05 to 11 million with IR-seq versus only about 85 to 1273 with RNA-seq. Study-wide findings and limitations: In IR-seq, single-read clonotypes were about four fifths of clonotypes but 3% to 4% of total reads; in RNA-seq they were 74.6% of clonotypes and 35% to 50% of reads. The correlation between IR-seq and RNA-seq shared clonotype proportions rose when single-read clonotypes were removed. The sorted CD138-negative fraction was not purified T cells but a mixed bone marrow immune population. Clonotypes were captured by IR-seq at much higher depth and more reliably than by RNA-seq, and smaller IR-seq throughput was sufficient for identification of most shared clonotypes.

Starting from roughly 410 ng RNA, TCR libraries were constructed with the Immunoverse kit using molecular barcoded adaptors that cover the alpha/delta and beta/gamma chains. TCR library preparation was performed with the same RNA that was used for transcriptome sequencing. An Illumina HiSeq 4000 with 2 x 150 cycles was used to sequence the TCR libraries. Per the authors' processing: TCR reads were aligned to human V, D, J and C references and assembled into CDR3 clonotypes with MiXCR, including quality filtering and error correction. The tcR package in R was used to analyze clonotype counts and gene usage diversity. For inspection of raw mapping reads, RNA-seq reads were mapped by STAR aligner version 2.5.3a onto GRCh37 of the human genome. To test how sequencing depth affected the clonotypes detected, IR-seq fastq files were randomly downsampled with Seqtk 1.3. TCRdb handled the public reads itself, with Q25 trimming in fastp and clone calling in MiXCR, and kept productive beta chains. For every CDR3 protein sequence, its rows merge into one entry that carries the most common genes and DNA. Clone size and V and J calls follow TCRdb, not the original study. The sample has roughly 130,000 distinct CDR3 sequences on record, 10% to 15% of them singletons. The ten largest clones capture roughly 9.6% of the sample.

V was cut back by 0 bases and J by 6 bases, leaving a gap of 13 bases between them. In the germline V gene (reference sequence), CDR1 corresponds to SGHKS and CDR2 to YYEKEE. The CDR3, from cysteine to phenylalanine, totals 15 residues. Of the read, only the CDR3 DNA is kept; its 45 bases are in frame from base 1. Every patient had bone marrow sampled at the time of active disease. Isolation of bone marrow mononuclear cells was performed by Ficoll-Hypaque density gradient centrifugation. Myeloma plasma cells were removed and CD138-negative cells were obtained by negative selection following labeling with CD138 magnetic microbeads on a MACS separator. Flow cytometry on an Attune NxT with CD138 antibodies was used to check the purity of the isolated cells. TRIzol reagent was used to extract total RNA, and a NanoDrop spectrophotometer was used to quantify the extracted RNA. For each patient, paired RNA-seq and IR-seq were run on the CD138-negative bone marrow sample from that patient.

This clonotype was recorded at least ten times. Its antigen target is currently unknown. No base-level quality is on record; no much larger clone is a single base apart. The origin of this receptor is a donor aged 40 or over with multiple myeloma. Recombination joined TRBV5-5 with TRBJ2-1, with the D gene call left open. Source material: a population of CD138-negative cells sorted from bone marrow. In the paper's terms, the cell subset or site label means: bone marrow mononuclear cells depleted of CD138+ plasma/myeloma cells by negative magnetic selection. The CDR3 protein is CASSLDVFVTNEQFF. Here is the DNA: TGTGCCAGCAGCTTGGATGTCTTTGTGACCAATGAGCAGTTCTTC.